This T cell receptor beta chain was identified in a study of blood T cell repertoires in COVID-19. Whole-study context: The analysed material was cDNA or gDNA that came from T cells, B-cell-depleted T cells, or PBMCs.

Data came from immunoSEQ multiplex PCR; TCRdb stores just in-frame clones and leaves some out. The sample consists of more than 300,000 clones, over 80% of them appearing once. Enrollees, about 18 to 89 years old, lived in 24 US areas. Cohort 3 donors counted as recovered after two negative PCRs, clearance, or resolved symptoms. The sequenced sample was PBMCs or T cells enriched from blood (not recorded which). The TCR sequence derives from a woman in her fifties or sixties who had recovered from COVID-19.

The CDR3 here is CASSIASGRTAYEQYF. The CDR3 bases are TGTGCCAGTAGTATCGCTAGCGGGAGGACAGCCTACGAGCAGTACTTC. V and J are TRBV19 and TRBJ2-7; 11 nucleotides match TRBD2. The CDR3 covers 16 residues. Trimming cost V 3 bases and J 2 bases; bases outside gene matches: 6. Germline CDR1 LNHDA, CDR2 SQIVND (reference sequence).